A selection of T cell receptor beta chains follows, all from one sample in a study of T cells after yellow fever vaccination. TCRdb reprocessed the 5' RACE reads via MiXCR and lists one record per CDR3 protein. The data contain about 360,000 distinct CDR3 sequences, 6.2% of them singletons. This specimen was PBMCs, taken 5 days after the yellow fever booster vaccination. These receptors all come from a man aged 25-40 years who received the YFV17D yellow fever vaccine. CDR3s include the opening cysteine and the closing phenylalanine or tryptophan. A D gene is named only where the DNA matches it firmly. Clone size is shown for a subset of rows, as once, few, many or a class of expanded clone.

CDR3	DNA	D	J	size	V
CAWRQDVGEQYF	TGTGCCTGGAGACAGGACGTAGGCGAGCAGTACTTC	NA	TRBJ2-7	many	TRBV30
CASSPGPGQNEQYF	TGTGCCAGCAGCCCGGGTCCGGGACAAAACGAGCAGTACTTC	NA	TRBJ2-7	many	TRBV7-8
CASSAEQGVSEQFF	TGTGCCAGCAGTGCCGAACAGGGGGTGAGTGAGCAGTTCTTC	TRBD1	TRBJ2-1	many	TRBV6-4
CSAREGTGGSEEQYF	TGCAGTGCTAGAGAGGGGACAGGGGGCTCGGAAGAGCAGTACTTC	TRBD1	TRBJ2-7	NA	TRBV20-1
CASRDSSYEQYF	TGTGCCAGCAGGGACAGCTCCTACGAGCAGTACTTC	NA	TRBJ2-7	many	TRBV6-6
CASSPSEGAEGQPQHF	TGTGCCAGCAGCCCCTCCGAGGGGGCAGAAGGACAGCCCCAGCATTTT	TRBD1	TRBJ1-5	NA	TRBV4-2
CSALEGGEQFF	TGCAGTGCGTTAGAGGGCGGCGAGCAGTTCTTC	NA	TRBJ2-1	few	TRBV20-1
CASSTVAGGPYEQYF	TGTGCCAGCAGTACGGTAGCGGGAGGGCCCTACGAGCAGTACTTC	TRBD2	TRBJ2-7	NA	TRBV28
CASSSFGQGSTYEQYF	TGTGCCAGCAGCTCGTTCGGGCAGGGAAGCACCTACGAGCAGTACTTC	NA	TRBJ2-7	few	TRBV5-4
CAIRPGEYTEAFF	TGTGCCATCAGGCCGGGAGAGTACACTGAAGCTTTCTTT	NA	TRBJ1-1	NA	TRBV10-3
CATSEGTLGEQFF	TGTGCCACCAGTGAAGGGACTCTGGGGGAGCAGTTCTTC	NA	TRBJ2-1	NA	TRBV24-1
CASSPRENTGELFF	TGTGCCAGCTCACCAAGGGAGAACACCGGGGAGCTGTTTTTT	NA	TRBJ2-2	NA	TRBV18
CSAGGRYTEAFF	TGCAGTGCTGGTGGGCGGTACACTGAAGCTTTCTTT	NA	TRBJ1-1	few	TRBV20-1
CSAEQRASYEQYF	TGCAGTGCAGAGCAGCGGGCCTCCTACGAGCAGTACTTC	NA	TRBJ2-7	many	TRBV20-1
CSATDRTSPGELFF	TGCAGTGCCACGGACAGGACCTCACCCGGGGAGCTGTTTTTT	TRBD1	TRBJ2-2	few	TRBV20-1
CASSPRRGSDTEAFF	TGTGCCAGCTCACCGCGGAGGGGCTCGGACACTGAAGCTTTCTTT	NA	TRBJ1-1	NA	TRBV18
CSARRPGAGGFYEQYF	TGCAGTGCCCGCCGTCCGGGGGCGGGAGGGTTTTACGAGCAGTACTTC	TRBD2	TRBJ2-7	few	TRBV20-1
CASSVGDRAYEQYF	TGTGCCAGCAGCGTAGGGGACAGGGCCTACGAGCAGTACTTC	TRBD1	TRBJ2-7	many	TRBV9
CASSVGGLAGDQETQYF	TGTGCCAGCAGCGTAGGGGGACTAGCGGGAGACCAAGAGACCCAGTACTTC	TRBD2	TRBJ2-5	many	TRBV9
CASSFFLAGRTDTQYF	TGTGCCAGCAGCTTTTTCCTAGCGGGACGCACAGATACGCAGTATTTT	TRBD2	TRBJ2-3	NA	TRBV11-2
CASSSSWDFLIQDEQFF	TGTGCCAGCTCCTCCTCATGGGACTTTCTGATCCAGGATGAGCAGTTCTTC	NA	TRBJ2-1	NA	TRBV18
CASSAGGGREETQYF	TGTGCCAGCAGCGCCGGAGGCGGGAGAGAAGAGACCCAGTACTTC	TRBD2	TRBJ2-5	many	TRBV9